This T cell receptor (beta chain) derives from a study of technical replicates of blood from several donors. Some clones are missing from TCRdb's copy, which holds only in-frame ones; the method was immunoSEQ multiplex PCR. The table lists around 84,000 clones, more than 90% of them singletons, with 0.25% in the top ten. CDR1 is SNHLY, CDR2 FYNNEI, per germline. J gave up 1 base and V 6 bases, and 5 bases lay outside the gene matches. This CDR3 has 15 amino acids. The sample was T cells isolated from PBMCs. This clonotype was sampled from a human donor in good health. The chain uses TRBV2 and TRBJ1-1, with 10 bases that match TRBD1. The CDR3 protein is CASRDRGMRNTEAFF. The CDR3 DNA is TGTGCCAGCAGGGACAGGGGGATGAGGAACACTGAAGCTTTCTTT.